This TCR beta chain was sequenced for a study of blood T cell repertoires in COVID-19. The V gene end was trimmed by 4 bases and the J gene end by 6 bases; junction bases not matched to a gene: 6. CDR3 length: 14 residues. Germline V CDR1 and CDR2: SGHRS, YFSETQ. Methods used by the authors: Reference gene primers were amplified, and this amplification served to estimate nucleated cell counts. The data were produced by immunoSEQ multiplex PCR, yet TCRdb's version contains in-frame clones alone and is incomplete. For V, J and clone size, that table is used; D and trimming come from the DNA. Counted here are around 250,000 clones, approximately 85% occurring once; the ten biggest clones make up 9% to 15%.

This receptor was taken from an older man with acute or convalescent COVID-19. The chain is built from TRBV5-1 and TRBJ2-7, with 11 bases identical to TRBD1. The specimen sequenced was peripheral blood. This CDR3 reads CASSRGQGVGEQYF. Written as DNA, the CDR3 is TGCGCCAGCAGCCGGGGACAGGGGGTTGGCGAGCAGTACTTC.